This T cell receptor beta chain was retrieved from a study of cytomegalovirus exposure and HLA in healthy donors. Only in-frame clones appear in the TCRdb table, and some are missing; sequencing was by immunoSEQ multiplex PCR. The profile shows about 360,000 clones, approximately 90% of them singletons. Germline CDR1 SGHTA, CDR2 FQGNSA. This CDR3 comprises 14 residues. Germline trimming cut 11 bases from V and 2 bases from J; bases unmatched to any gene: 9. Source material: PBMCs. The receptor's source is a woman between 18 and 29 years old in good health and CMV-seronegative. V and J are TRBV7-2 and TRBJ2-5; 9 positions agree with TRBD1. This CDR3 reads CAGGQGPSQETQYF. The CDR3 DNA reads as TGTGCCGGTGGACAGGGGCCTTCACAAGAGACCCAGTACTTC.